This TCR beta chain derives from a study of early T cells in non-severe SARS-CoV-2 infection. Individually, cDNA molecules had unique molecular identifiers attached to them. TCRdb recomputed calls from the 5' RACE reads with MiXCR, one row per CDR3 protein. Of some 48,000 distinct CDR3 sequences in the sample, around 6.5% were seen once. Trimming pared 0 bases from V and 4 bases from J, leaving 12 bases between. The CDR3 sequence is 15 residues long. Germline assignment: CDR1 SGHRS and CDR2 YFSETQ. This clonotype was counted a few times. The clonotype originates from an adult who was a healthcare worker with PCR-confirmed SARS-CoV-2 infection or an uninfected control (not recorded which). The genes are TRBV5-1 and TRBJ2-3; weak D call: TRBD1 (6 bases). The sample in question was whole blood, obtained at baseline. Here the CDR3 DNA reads TGCGCCAGCAGCTTGGAGCAGGGGTTGGCAGATACGCAGTATTTT. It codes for CASSLEQGLADTQYF.